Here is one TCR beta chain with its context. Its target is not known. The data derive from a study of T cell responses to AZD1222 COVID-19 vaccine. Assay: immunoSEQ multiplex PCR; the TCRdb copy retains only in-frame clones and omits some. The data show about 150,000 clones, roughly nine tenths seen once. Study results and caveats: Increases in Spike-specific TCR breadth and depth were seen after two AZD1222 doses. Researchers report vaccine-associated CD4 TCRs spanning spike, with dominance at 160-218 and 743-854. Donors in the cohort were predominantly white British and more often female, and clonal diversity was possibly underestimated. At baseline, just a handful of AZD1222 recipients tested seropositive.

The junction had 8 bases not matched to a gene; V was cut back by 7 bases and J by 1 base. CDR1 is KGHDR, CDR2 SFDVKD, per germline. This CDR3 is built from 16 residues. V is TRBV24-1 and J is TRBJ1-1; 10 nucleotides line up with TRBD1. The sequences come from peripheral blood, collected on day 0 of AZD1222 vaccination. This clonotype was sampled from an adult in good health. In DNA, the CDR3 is TGTGCCACCAGGGGTCCCGGGACAGGGGCGAACACTGAAGCTTTCTTT. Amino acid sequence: CATRGPGTGANTEAFF.